This TCR beta chain was observed in a study of control samples from healthy donors and cancer patients. This CDR3 has 13 residues. Trimming shortened V by 1 base and J by 11 bases, and 14 bases separated the two germline ends. The V gene's germline CDR1 is MNHNS and CDR2 SASEGT. TCRdb's copy holds only in-frame clones and misses some; the assay was immunoSEQ multiplex PCR. The sample has 75,000 to 100,000 clones, 86% seen once. Sequenced material: blood. This receptor was obtained from a woman aged 45 to 65 in good health. J is TRBJ2-5 and V is TRBV6-1, with D perhaps TRBD1 (5 bases). Here the CDR3 reads CASSEEAGRAQYF. As DNA, the CDR3 is TGTGCCAGCAGTGAAGAGGCAGGGCGAGCTCAGTACTTC.